This T cell receptor beta chain was captured in a study of blood T cell repertoires in COVID-19. As for the study in general: T cells, B-cell-depleted T cells, or PBMCs supplied cDNA or gDNA.

V was clipped by 7 bases and J by 5 bases, with 10 bases between them. The CDR3 contains 12 residues. Germline V gene sequence: CDR1 SNHLY, CDR2 FYNNEI. Sequencing used immunoSEQ multiplex PCR; TCRdb keeps in-frame clones, though not all of them. The repertoire holds 200,000 to 250,000 clones, just under 85% seen once, with 1.5% to 2% in the top ten. This receptor was identified in an elderly woman with acute or convalescent COVID-19. The V gene is TRBV2, the J gene TRBJ2-3; D unclear. Material: peripheral blood. CDR3 DNA: TGTGCCAGCATTAGATCGGGAGATACGCAGTATTTT. This codes for CASIRSGDTQYF.